This passage covers 5 T cell receptor beta chains from one sample sequenced in a study of OX40 agonist ivuxolimab in advanced cancers. The protocol used for the library was the immunoSEQ multiplex PCR assay. Drawn from immuneACCESS, this table holds only the in-frame rearrangements with V and J called that TCRdb kept. Clones are partly lost; checked studies trace under half to an unresolved V gene and leave the rest unexplained. Counted in this sample were about 110,000 clones; roughly 87% of them appeared once. The ten largest clones add up to 0.27% of the sample. Source: CD4+ or CD8+ T cells sorted from blood, taken in a trial of the OX40 agonist ivuxolimab. Receptor source: an adult with an advanced solid tumor such as melanoma, head and neck, liver or kidney cancer.

V usage is TRBV7-3 and J usage is TRBJ2-3; the D gene could be TRBD1 or TRBD2 (5 bases each). The germline CDR1 and CDR2 sequences are SGHTA and FQGTGA. Between the trimmed V and J ends, which lost 5 bases and 6 bases, there was a span of 12 bases. The CDR3 is 13 amino acids. The CDR3 loop reads CASSPGPEDTQYF. CDR3 coding DNA: TGTGCCAGCAGCCCGGGACCAGAGGATACGCAGTATTTT.

The chain carries TRBV5-6 and TRBJ1-1; no definite D call. Trimming took 1 base from V and 3 from J, leaving 4 bases between them. The CDR3 is made up of 12 amino acids. Per germline, CDR1 SGHDT and CDR2 YYEEEE. CDR3 in amino acids: CASSLTYTEAFF. The CDR3 DNA is TGTGCCAGCAGCTTGACTTACACTGAAGCTTTCTTT.

The chain combines TRBV6-5 with TRBJ1-1, with TRBD1 as a possible D gene (6 bases). There are 13 residues in the CDR3. Germline-derived CDR1 and CDR2 are MNHEY and SVGAGI. With 8 bases removed from V and 1 base from J, the gap between germline ends came to 11 bases. The CDR3 loop reads CASLRGRNTEAFF. CDR3 nucleotides: TGTGCCAGCCTCCGGGGGCGGAACACTGAAGCTTTCTTT.

The chain joins TRBV5-4 to TRBJ2-1; weak D call: TRBD2 (6 bases). The V and J ends lost 3 bases and 5 bases respectively, with 9 bases between them. The CDR3 runs to 13 residues. Germline CDR1 is SGHNT and CDR2 is YYREEE (reference sequence). The CDR3 loop is CASSSPGDNEQFF. CDR3 DNA: TGTGCCAGCAGCTCCCCGGGAGACAATGAGCAGTTCTTC.

This clone was seen just once. This chain connects TRBV29-1 to TRBJ1-2; a possible D gene is TRBD1 (6 bases). CDR3 length equals 14 residues. Trimming took off 3 bases at V and 3 bases at J, with 14 bases between the two ends. The germline gives CDR1 SQVTM, CDR2 ANQGSEA. CDR3 region: CSVDSGGRDYGYTF. For the CDR3, the DNA is TGCAGCGTTGACTCTGGGGGGCGAGACTATGGCTACACCTTC.